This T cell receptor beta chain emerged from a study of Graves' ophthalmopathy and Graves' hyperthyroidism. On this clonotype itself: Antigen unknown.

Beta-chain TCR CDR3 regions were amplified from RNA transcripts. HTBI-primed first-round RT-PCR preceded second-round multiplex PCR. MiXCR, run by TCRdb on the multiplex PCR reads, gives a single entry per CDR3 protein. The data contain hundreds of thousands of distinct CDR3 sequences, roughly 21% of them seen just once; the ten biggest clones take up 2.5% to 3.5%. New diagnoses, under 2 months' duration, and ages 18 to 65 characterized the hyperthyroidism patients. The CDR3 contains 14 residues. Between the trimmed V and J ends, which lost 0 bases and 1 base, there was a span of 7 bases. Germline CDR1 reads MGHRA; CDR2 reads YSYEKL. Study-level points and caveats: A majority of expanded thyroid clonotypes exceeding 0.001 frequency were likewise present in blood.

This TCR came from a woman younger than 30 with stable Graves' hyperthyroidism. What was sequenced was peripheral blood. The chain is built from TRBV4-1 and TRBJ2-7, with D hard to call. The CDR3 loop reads CASSQDLGSYEQYF. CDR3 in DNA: TGCGCCAGCAGCCAAGATCTCGGGTCCTACGAGCAGTACTTC.